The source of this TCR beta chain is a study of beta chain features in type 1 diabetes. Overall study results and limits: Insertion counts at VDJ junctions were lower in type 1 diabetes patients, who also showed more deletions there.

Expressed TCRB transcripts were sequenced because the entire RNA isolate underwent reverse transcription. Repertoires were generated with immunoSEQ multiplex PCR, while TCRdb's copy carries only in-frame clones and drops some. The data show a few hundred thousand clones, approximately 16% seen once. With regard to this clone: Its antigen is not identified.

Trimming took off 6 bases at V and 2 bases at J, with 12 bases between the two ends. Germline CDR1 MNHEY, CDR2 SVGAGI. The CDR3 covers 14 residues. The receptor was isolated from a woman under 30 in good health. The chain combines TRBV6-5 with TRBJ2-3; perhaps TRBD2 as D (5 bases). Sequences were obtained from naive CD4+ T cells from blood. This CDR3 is CASSIARITDTQYF. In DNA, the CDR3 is TGTGCCAGCAGCATAGCGCGAATCACAGATACGCAGTATTTT.